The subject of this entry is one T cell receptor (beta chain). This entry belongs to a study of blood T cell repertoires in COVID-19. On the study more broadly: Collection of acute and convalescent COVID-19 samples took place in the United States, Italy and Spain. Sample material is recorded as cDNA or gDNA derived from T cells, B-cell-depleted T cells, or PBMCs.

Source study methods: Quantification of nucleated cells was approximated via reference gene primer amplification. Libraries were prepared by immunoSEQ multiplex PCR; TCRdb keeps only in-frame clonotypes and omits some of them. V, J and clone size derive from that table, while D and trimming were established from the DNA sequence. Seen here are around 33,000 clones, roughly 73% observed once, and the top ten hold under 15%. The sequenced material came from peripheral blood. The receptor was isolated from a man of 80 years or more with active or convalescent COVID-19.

The CDR3 DNA reads TGTGCCAGTAGTATATGGGGCGGAAGCTCCTACAATGAGCAGTTCTTC. This gives the protein CASSIWGGSSYNEQFF. The rearrangement uses TRBV19 and TRBJ2-1; TRBD1 might be the D (5 bases). This CDR3 spans 16 amino acids. Germline V lookup: CDR1 LNHDA, CDR2 SQIVND (reference sequence). Trimming removed 2 bases from V and 0 bases from J, with 11 bases in between.